These 11 T cell receptor beta chains came from one sample sequenced in a study of shared clonotypes between healthy human individuals. This table comes from immunoSEQ multiplex PCR, and its TCRdb copy is limited to in-frame clones, with some not included. The data show 2 million to 2.5 million clones, with approximately 90% seen just once and around 0.4% held by the top ten. The source material was naive CD4+ T cells from PBMCs. Specified subset: CD45RA+ positively selected. The receptors originated from a man aged 18 to 29 in good health. Some clones in this sample may be carry-over from other donors' samples.

Turning to this clone: The same CDR3 also results from other DNA sequences found in this sample. The chain links TRBV6-5 to TRBJ2-7, with 9 bases identical to TRBD2. The CDR3 is 14 residues long. J was trimmed by 1 base and V by 4 bases; bases with no gene match: 2. Per the germline V gene, CDR1 is MNHEY and CDR2 is SVGAGI. The DNA of the CDR3 is TGTGCCAGCAGTTTAGCGGGAGCTTCCTACGAGCAGTACTTC. As protein: CASSLAGASYEQYF.

The chain couples TRBV5-6 to TRBJ2-7, with D possibly matching TRBD2 (6 bases). The CDR3 length is 14 residues. CDR1 and CDR2 from the germline V gene are SGHDT and YYEEEE. Between the trimmed V and J ends, which lost 5 bases and 2 bases, there was a span of 14 bases. Here the CDR3 reads CASSRGGRAYEQYF. In DNA, the CDR3 is TGTGCCAGCAGTAGGGGAGGCAGAGCCTACGAGCAGTACTTC. Together with reference TRBV5-6 and TRBJ2-7, the CDR3 gives the full variable domain: DAGVTQSPTHLIKTRGQQVTLRCSPKSGHDTVSWYQQALGQGPQFIFQYYEEEERQRGNFPDRFSGHQFPNYSSELNVNALLLGDSALYLCASSRGGRAYEQYFGPGTRLTVT.

The J gene is TRBJ2-2, the V gene TRBV7-3; 8 bases fit TRBD1. The CDR3 extends over 17 amino acids. The J segment lost 2 bases and the V segment lost 7 bases, leaving 12 bases of the junction unmatched. Germline loops: CDR1 SGHTA, CDR2 FQGTGA. DNA for the CDR3: TGTGCCAGCATCCAGGGGGCCGGGACGGATAACACCGGGGAGCTGTTTTTT. This gives the protein CASIQGAGTDNTGELFF.

V gene TRBV7-8 combines with J gene TRBJ1-5; no clear D gene. This CDR3 comprises 16 residues. Trimming pared 1 base from V and 5 bases from J, leaving 15 bases between. Germline lookup yields CDR1 SGHVS and CDR2 FQNEAQ. CDR3 coding DNA: TGTGCCAGCAGCTTAGTGGGTGGGATTTCGGATCAGCCCCAGCATTTT. It translates to CASSLVGGISDQPQHF. The whole variable domain, filled in from reference TRBV7-8 and TRBJ1-5, reads GAGVSQSPRYKVAKRGQDVALRCDPISGHVSLFWYQQALGQGPEFLTYFQNEAQLDKSGLPSDRFFAERPEGSVSTLKIQRTQQEDSAVYLCASSLVGGISDQPQHFGDGTRLSIL.

This chain links TRBV27 with TRBJ1-4; D gene ambiguous. CDR1 MNHEY and CDR2 SMNVEV come from the germline V gene (reference sequence). There are 13 residues in the CDR3. V lost 2 bases, J lost 5 bases, and 6 bases lay in between. CDR3 residues: CASSLPGNEKLFF. CDR3 DNA sequence: TGTGCCAGCAGTTTACCGGGAAATGAAAAACTGTTTTTT. The full variable domain, in which reference TRBV27 and TRBJ1-4 provide the parts outside the CDR3, is EAQVTQNPRYLITVTGKKLTVTCSQNMNHEYMSWYRQDPGLGLRQIYYSMNVEVTDKGDVPEGYKVSRKEKRNFPLILESPSPNQTSLYFCASSLPGNEKLFFGSGTQLSVL.

This clone has just a few counts. The rearrangement links TRBV29-1 to TRBJ1-1; D is undetermined. CDR3 length: 12 residues. Germline CDR1 reads SQVTM; CDR2 reads ANQGSEA. Trimming took off 5 bases at V and 1 base at J, with 8 bases between the two ends. The CDR3 here is CSVLATNTEAFF. The CDR3 DNA follows: TGCAGCGTTTTGGCTACGAACACTGAAGCTTTCTTT. Combining the CDR3 with reference TRBV29-1 and TRBJ1-1 gives the whole variable domain SAVISQKPSRDICQRGTSLTIQCQVDSQVTMMFWYRQQPGQSLTLIATANQGSEATYESGFVIDKFPISRPNLTFSTLTVSNMSPEDSSIYLCSVLATNTEAFFGQGTRLTVV.

This rearrangement joins TRBV7-9 to TRBJ2-5; D is possibly TRBD1 (5 bases). The CDR3 totals 16 residues. Germline loops: CDR1 SEHNR, CDR2 FQNEAQ (reference sequence). V shed 0 bases and J shed 5 bases, with 16 bases lying between them. The CDR3, as DNA: TGTGCCAGCAGCTTAGCGATGGCAGGGTTAGGGGAGACCCAGTACTTC. This translates into CASSLAMAGLGETQYF.

The rearrangement links TRBV19 to TRBJ1-2; 7 positions agree with TRBD1. V lost 5 bases and J lost 0; bases outside the gene matches: 3. The CDR3 consists of 14 residues. Germline values: CDR1 LNHDA, CDR2 SQIVND (reference sequence). The CDR3 loop is CASSPGTANYGYTF. The CDR3, as DNA: TGTGCCAGTAGTCCTGGGACAGCTAACTATGGCTACACCTTC.

The chain combines TRBV20-1 with TRBJ1-1; D is unresolved. The germline V and J ends were trimmed by 6 bases and 6 bases, with 11 bases remaining between them. This CDR3 is built from 11 residues. The germline CDR1 and CDR2 sequences are DFQATT and SNEGSKA (reference sequence). CDR3: CSALYGAEAFF. The CDR3 bases are TGCAGTGCCCTCTACGGCGCTGAAGCTTTCTTT.

The chain carries TRBV28 and TRBJ1-1; 8 nucleotides line up with TRBD1. Per germline, CDR1 MDHEN and CDR2 SYDVKM. This CDR3 spans 13 amino acids. Unmatched junction bases numbered 3, after V lost 7 bases and J lost 2 bases. The CDR3 here is CASIDRGNTEAFF. CDR3 nucleotides: TGTGCCAGCATAGACAGGGGCAACACTGAAGCTTTCTTT.

A remark on this clone: The sample has other DNA sequences that encode this CDR3 too. The chain carries TRBV2 and TRBJ2-3; unclear D gene. The V gene's germline CDR1 is SNHLY and CDR2 FYNNEI. The CDR3 has 13 residues. V lost 4 bases to trimming and J lost 1 base, with 6 bases between them. The CDR3 bases are TGTGCCAGCAGTGGGGATGGCACAGATACGCAGTATTTT. It specifies CASSGDGTDTQYF. Together with reference TRBV2 and TRBJ2-3, the CDR3 gives the full variable domain: EPEVTQTPSHQVTQMGQEVILRCVPISNHLYFYWYRQILGQKVEFLVSFYNNEISEKSEIFDDQFSVERPDGSNFTLKIRSTKLEDSAMYFCASSGDGTDTQYFGPGTRLTVL.